This is a list of T cell receptor beta chains from one sample in a study of T cells after yellow fever vaccination. TCRdb reprocessed the 5' RACE reads with MiXCR, giving one entry per CDR3 protein. The data show some 130,000 distinct CDR3 sequences, more than 6.5% seen once. Sequenced material: CD4+ T cells sorted from PBMCs, taken 10 days after the yellow fever booster vaccination. These receptors came from a man aged 25 to 45 who received the YFV17D yellow fever vaccine. The CDR3 runs from the conserved cysteine through the conserved F or W. The order of the fields is D gene, clone size, V gene, J gene, CDR3 DNA, CDR3 protein. D genes are given only for firm matches. Rows may omit the clone size; those that give it use once, few, many or a size class.

>TRBD1|few|TRBV7-2|TRBJ1-1
TGTGCCAGCTCCAAGGGAGGGGGCTACTTGAACACTGAAGCTTTCTTT
CASSKGGGYLNTEAFF
>-|many|TRBV20-1|TRBJ2-3
TGCAGTGCTGGCTTACCAGATACGCAGTATTTT
CSAGLPDTQYF
>-|few|TRBV7-2|TRBJ2-1
TGTGCCAGCAGCTTACAAGGGTTTGGGTACAATGAGCAGTTCTTC
CASSLQGFGYNEQFF
>TRBD1|many|TRBV6-8|TRBJ1-2
TGTGCCAGCAGCCCCAACACCAGGACAGGTCGGAAAGGTGGCTACACCTTC
CASSPNTRTGRKGGYTF
>-|few|TRBV6-5|TRBJ2-2
TGTGCCAGCAGTTCCGCCCGGGGGAGGACCGCCGGGGAGCTGTTTTTT
CASSSARGRTAGELFF
>-|many|TRBV7-2|TRBJ2-1
TGTGCCAGCAGCTCAGACAGAGCCTACAATGAGCAGTTCTTC
CASSSDRAYNEQFF
>-|many|TRBV5-1|TRBJ2-3
TGCGCCAGCAGCTCGGTCGGTCCAGATACGCAGTATTTT
CASSSVGPDTQYF
>-|many|TRBV2|TRBJ2-1
TGTGCCAGCAACTCCTACAATGAGCAGTTCTTC
CASNSYNEQFF
>-|many|TRBV4-3|TRBJ2-2
TGCGCCAGCAGCCAAGACCTAGACTTGGACACCGGGGAGCTGTTTTTT
CASSQDLDLDTGELFF
>-|many|TRBV12-3/TRBV12-4|TRBJ1-2
TGTGCCAGCAGTTCGGCGGGGCAGGTCTATGGCTACACCTTC
CASSSAGQVYGYTF
>-|many|TRBV7-9|TRBJ2-1
TGTGCCAGCAACGAAGGCTACAATGAGCAGTTCTTC
CASNEGYNEQFF
>-|many|TRBV7-8|TRBJ1-1
TGTGCCAGCAGCCGGAGCCAGGGGATCACTGAAGCTTTCTTT
CASSRSQGITEAFF
>TRBD2|many|TRBV12-3/TRBV12-4|TRBJ2-2
TGTGCCAGCACCGAGGGGTGGCGGGGGATGAACACCGGGGAGCTGTTTTTT
CASTEGWRGMNTGELFF
>TRBD2|many|TRBV7-2|TRBJ2-1
TGTGCCAGCACTGATCTTAGCGGGAGCGTTTCGACTGAGCAGTTCTTC
CASTDLSGSVSTEQFF
>-|many|TRBV18|TRBJ2-2
TGTGCCAGCTCACCCAAGGACACCGGGGAGCTGTTTTTT
CASSPKDTGELFF
>-|many|TRBV7-7|TRBJ2-3
TGTGCCAGCAGCGCACTAGCAACCACAGATACGCAGTATTTT
CASSALATTDTQYF
>-|many|TRBV20-1|TRBJ1-5
TGCAGTGCTAGTTTTTCAGGTGGCAATCAGCCCCAGCATTTT
CSASFSGGNQPQHF
>-|few|TRBV10-3|TRBJ2-7
TGTGCCATCGCACGTGACTACGAGCAGTACTTC
CAIARDYEQYF
>-|-|TRBV20-1|TRBJ2-5
TGCAGTGCTAGAGCCCCAGGCGAGACCCAGTACTTC
CSARAPGETQYF
>TRBD1|many|TRBV5-1|TRBJ2-2
TGCGCCAGCAGCATAAAGGGGGCCGGCACCGGGGAGCTGTTTTTT
CASSIKGAGTGELFF
>TRBD2|many|TRBV20-1|TRBJ2-5
TGCAGTGCTTCTAAACTAGCGGGCCGCGGGGAGACCCAGTACTTC
CSASKLAGRGETQYF
>-|many|TRBV9|TRBJ2-3
TGTGCCAGCAGCGTGGTTCGGGCTAGCGAGAACACAGATACGCAGTATTTT
CASSVVRASENTDTQYF
>TRBD1|many|TRBV12-3/TRBV12-4|TRBJ2-3
TGTGCCAGTATGGGACAGATAAGGGATACGCAGTATTTT
CASMGQIRDTQYF
>-|few|TRBV3-1|TRBJ2-7
TGTGCCAGCAGCCAAGATTCGGGGTGGAACGAGCAGTACTTC
CASSQDSGWNEQYF
>-|many|TRBV19|TRBJ2-4
TGTGCCAGTAGTAGGGCAGACAAAAACATTCAGTACTTC
CASSRADKNIQYF
>-|many|TRBV19|TRBJ1-2
TGTGCCAGTGGTCCAGAATCGAACTATGGCTACACCTTC
CASGPESNYGYTF
>-|-|TRBV20-1|TRBJ1-4
TGCAGTGGGCAGGGGATGAGTAATGAAAAACTGTTTTTT
CSGQGMSNEKLFF
>-|-|TRBV19|TRBJ1-1
TGTGCCAGTAGTATATCCCCCTCACTGAGGACGGCGAACACTGAAGCTTTCTTT
CASSISPSLRTANTEAFF
>-|few|TRBV19|TRBJ2-7
TGTGCCAGTAGTAGTTCCGGACAGATCTACGAGCAGTACTTC
CASSSSGQIYEQYF
>-|many|TRBV20-1|TRBJ2-5
TGCAGTGCTAGAGCAGGAGGACAGACCCAGTACTTC
CSARAGGQTQYF
>-|-|TRBV5-1|TRBJ2-7
TGCGCCAGCAGCTTAACAGGGAACGAGCAGTACTTC
CASSLTGNEQYF
>-|few|TRBV29-1|TRBJ2-7
TGCAGCGTTCAGCGGGCCTCCTACGAGCAGTACTTC
CSVQRASYEQYF
>TRBD2|many|TRBV11-2|TRBJ2-1
TGTGCCAGCAGCTTAGGACTAGCGGGAATTGAGCAGTTCTTC
CASSLGLAGIEQFF
>TRBD2|many|TRBV4-3|TRBJ2-3
TGCGCCAGCAGCCTAAATAGCGGGTCATTAGATACGCAGTATTTT
CASSLNSGSLDTQYF
>-|many|TRBV18|TRBJ2-7
TGTGCCAGCTCACCTGGGGAGGCCGAGCAGTACTTC
CASSPGEAEQYF
>-|many|TRBV7-9|TRBJ2-1
TGTGCCAGCAGCCAAACGGGTGATGAGCAGTTCTTC
CASSQTGDEQFF
>-|many|TRBV7-2|TRBJ1-3
TGTGCCAGCAGCTTAGCCCCTCAGACAATACGGAACACCATATATTTT
CASSLAPQTIRNTIYF
>-|-|TRBV5-1|TRBJ2-1
TGCGCCAGCAGCTGGGGGGTCTCCTACAATGAGCAGTTCTTC
CASSWGVSYNEQFF
>-|many|TRBV7-2|TRBJ2-5
TGTGCCAGCAGCTTAGCAGTAGAGACCCAGTACTTC
CASSLAVETQYF
>-|few|TRBV7-2|TRBJ1-5
TGTGCCAGCAGCTTCCGAGGCAGGGGAAACAATCAGCCCCAGCATTTT
CASSFRGRGNNQPQHF
>-|few|TRBV20-1|TRBJ2-1
TGCAGTGCTAGACCGCCGGGCCTAACCTACAATGAGCAGTTCTTC
CSARPPGLTYNEQFF
>-|many|TRBV6-2/TRBV6-3|TRBJ1-2
TGTGCCAGCATAGACGTCTCTAACTATGGCTACACCTTC
CASIDVSNYGYTF
>-|few|TRBV6-5|TRBJ1-1
TGTGCCAGCAGTTACGCCGGGACCGAAAACACTGAAGCTTTCTTT
CASSYAGTENTEAFF
>-|few|TRBV30|TRBJ1-4
TGTGCCTGGAGCAAGTCGGGGGTGGATGAAAAACTGTTTTTT
CAWSKSGVDEKLFF
>-|many|TRBV6-2/TRBV6-3|TRBJ1-5
TGTGCCAGCAGCTGGGACAACAATCAGCCCCAGCATTTT
CASSWDNNQPQHF
>-|many|TRBV28|TRBJ2-6
TGTGCCAGCGAAGACGGTTCCCGTCCCAACGTCCTGACTTTC
CASEDGSRPNVLTF
>-|many|TRBV7-2|TRBJ2-3
TGTGCCAGCAGCCCCCGCGTAGAAACGCAGTATTTT
CASSPRVETQYF
>TRBD1|many|TRBV29-1|TRBJ2-5
TGCAGCGTTGAAGATAGGACAGGTGGATTTACCCAGTACTTC
CSVEDRTGGFTQYF
>TRBD2|-|TRBV27|TRBJ2-3
TGTGCCAGCACCCCCGGGGGAATTGGACTAGCGGGAGTGACAGATACGCAGTATTTT
CASTPGGIGLAGVTDTQYF
>-|few|TRBV20-1|TRBJ2-5
TGCAGTGCTAGGTACCCCCAAGAGACCCAGTACTTC
CSARYPQETQYF
>-|few|TRBV7-2|TRBJ2-7
TGTGCCAGCAGCTTAGTTGAGGGGTCCTACGAGCAGTACTTC
CASSLVEGSYEQYF
>-|many|TRBV14|TRBJ2-6
TGTGCCAGCAGCCCGTGGGGCGGGGCCAACGTCCTGACTTTC
CASSPWGGANVLTF
>-|few|TRBV5-5|TRBJ1-5
TGTGCCAGCAGCTTACAGCTCCATCAGCCCCAGCATTTT
CASSLQLHQPQHF
>TRBD1|many|TRBV29-1|TRBJ2-2
TGCAGCGTTACCGGGACAGGAAAGTTTCTGAGGACCGGGGAGCTGTTTTTT
CSVTGTGKFLRTGELFF
>TRBD1|-|TRBV20-1|TRBJ2-5
TGCAGTGCTAGGGACAGGGGGCGGGGTGAGACCCAGTACTTC
CSARDRGRGETQYF
>-|many|TRBV3-1|TRBJ2-7
TGTGCCAGCAGCCAGATGTCCCGGGGCTACGAGCAGTACTTC
CASSQMSRGYEQYF
>-|few|TRBV12-3/TRBV12-4|TRBJ1-2
TGTGCCAGCAGTTTATCCGGGAGAAGCTACACCTTC
CASSLSGRSYTF
>TRBD2|many|TRBV24-1|TRBJ2-5
TGTGCCACCAGTGATTTCACTAGCGGAGACCTAGAGACCCAGTACTTC
CATSDFTSGDLETQYF
>TRBD1|-|TRBV6-5|TRBJ2-7
TGTGCCAGCAGTTCCCCCGGGACAGGGGCGCGTGAGCAGTACTTC
CASSSPGTGAREQYF
>TRBD2|many|TRBV9|TRBJ2-7
TGTGCCAGCAGCGTAGGAGCTCTAGCGGGGACCTACGAGCAGTACTTC
CASSVGALAGTYEQYF